Shown below are 24 T cell receptor beta chains from a single sample sequenced in a study of response to subunit inactivated influenza vaccine. Using its own MiXCR run on the RT-PCR reads, TCRdb lists one record per CDR3 protein. The sample carries about 700,000 distinct CDR3 sequences, over 11% recorded once. Here the sequenced sample was PBMCs from blood, taken 14 to 15 days before vaccination. The receptors derive from a man aged 50 to 60 who received an inactivated influenza vaccine.

The V gene is TRBV29-1, the J gene TRBJ2-2; 8 bases are a match to TRBD2. The CDR3 is made up of 15 amino acids. J was trimmed by 2 bases and V by 5 bases; bases with no gene match: 7. Germline CDR1 reads SQVTM; CDR2 reads ANQGSEA. Here the CDR3 reads CSVPLLADNTGELFF. CDR3 coding DNA: TGCAGCGTTCCCCTACTAGCGGATAACACCGGGGAGCTGTTTTTT.

This clonotype showed up just a few times. The V and J genes are TRBV3-1 and TRBJ2-2, with D perhaps TRBD2 (6 bases). This CDR3 has 15 amino acids. Germline V lookup: CDR1 LGHDT, CDR2 YNNKEL (reference sequence). The V gene lost 7 bases and the J gene lost 1 base, with 13 bases spanning the gap. CDR3 nucleotides: TGTGCCAGCAAAGGAGGGACTCTGAACACCGGGGAGCTGTTTTTT. Encoded protein: CASKGGTLNTGELFF.

The chain employs TRBV2 and TRBJ2-3; possibly TRBD2 for D (5 bases). Per germline, CDR1 SNHLY and CDR2 FYNNEI. Trimming removed 7 bases at V and 1 base at J, with 15 bases between. The CDR3 contains 15 residues. The CDR3 bases are TGTGCCAGCACTCCCCGGGGAGACCGCACAGATACGCAGTATTTT. This gives the protein CASTPRGDRTDTQYF. Full variable domain (remainder filled in from reference TRBV2 and TRBJ2-3): EPEVTQTPSHQVTQMGQEVILRCVPISNHLYFYWYRQILGQKVEFLVSFYNNEISEKSEIFDDQFSVERPDGSNFTLKIRSTKLEDSAMYFCASTPRGDRTDTQYFGPGTRLTVL.

The sample holds a few counts of this clonotype. The chain recombines TRBV7-9 with TRBJ1-1, with 9 nucleotides matching TRBD1. The CDR3 runs 15 residues. From germline, CDR1 is SEHNR and CDR2 FQNEAQ (reference sequence). The V gene end was trimmed by 5 bases and the J gene end by 5 bases; junction bases not matched to a gene: 9. In nucleotides, the CDR3 is TGTGCCAGCAGCAAAAACAGGGGGCGGATAACTGAAGCTTTCTTT. This sequence encodes CASSKNRGRITEAFF. Variable domain in full (rest from reference TRBV7-9 and TRBJ1-1): DTGVSQNPRHKITKRGQNVTFRCDPISEHNRLYWYRQTLGQGPEFLTYFQNEAQLEKSRLLSDRFSAERPKGSFSTLEIQRTEQGDSAMYLCASSKNRGRITEAFFGQGTRLTVV.

In its sample, this clonotype was seen a few times. This chain connects TRBV20-1 to TRBJ2-2, with 9 bases fitting TRBD1. Germline values: CDR1 DFQATT, CDR2 SNEGSKA (reference sequence). The CDR3 runs to 15 residues. With V trimmed by 5 bases and J by 4 bases, 8 bases remained unmatched. The CDR3 loop reads CSACHGTGLTGELFF. CDR3 sequence (DNA): TGCAGTGCTTGCCACGGGACAGGGCTCACCGGGGAGCTGTTTTTT.

The chain employs TRBV29-1 and TRBJ2-5; either TRBD1 or TRBD2 may supply D (5 bases each). The CDR3 is 12 amino acids. V gave up 2 bases and J gave up 4 bases, with 8 bases separating them. Germline V lookup: CDR1 SQVTM, CDR2 ANQGSEA. CDR3 DNA: TGCAGCGTTGAACGGGACGGAGAGACCCAGTACTTC. It codes for CSVERDGETQYF.

This clonotype was counted a few times. V usage is TRBV9 and J usage is TRBJ2-2, with D maybe TRBD2 (5 bases). Per germline, CDR1 SGDLS and CDR2 YYNGEE. This CDR3 spans 17 amino acids. V was trimmed by 4 bases and J by 2 bases, leaving 18 bases between them. The CDR3 region is CASSLGPGSDNTGELFF. The CDR3 DNA follows: TGTGCCAGCAGCTTAGGTCCGGGGAGCGATAACACCGGGGAGCTGTTTTTT.

The sample holds a few counts of this clonotype. The chain couples TRBV6-6 to TRBJ1-3; no clear D. V was shortened by 8 bases and J by 9 bases, with 14 bases between the two germline ends. CDR3 size: 12 residues. The germline gives CDR1 MNHNY, CDR2 SVGAGI (reference sequence). The CDR3 DNA follows: TGTGCCAGCGGCGCTGGGAGAAGCACCATATATTTT. Its protein is CASGAGRSTIYF.

The chain carries TRBV20-1 and TRBJ2-3; 10 bases agree with TRBD2. V gave up 6 bases and J gave up 3 bases; unmatched junction bases: 15. The V gene's germline CDR1 is DFQATT and CDR2 SNEGSKA (reference sequence). The CDR3 runs to 17 residues. CDR3 loop: CSAARGSSGSGTDTQYF. CDR3 nucleotide sequence: TGCAGTGCAGCGAGGGGGTCTAGCGGGAGTGGGACAGATACGCAGTATTTT.

This clonotype turned up a few times. This rearrangement joins TRBV9 to TRBJ1-6; TRBD1 agrees at 9 bases. In germline, CDR1 is SGDLS, CDR2 YYNGEE. The CDR3 sequence is 16 residues long. V was pared by 4 bases and J by 7 bases, with 9 bases of the junction left unmatched. CDR3 sequence: CASSHFGGQGNSPLHF. CDR3 coding DNA: TGTGCCAGCAGCCACTTTGGTGGACAGGGGAATTCACCCCTCCACTTT.

The table lists this clonotype with many counts. J is TRBJ2-2 and V is TRBV24-1; D may be TRBD1 or TRBD2 (5 bases each). CDR3 size: 15 residues. Germline V gene lookup returns CDR1 KGHDR and CDR2 SFDVKD. The ends were cut back, 3 bases at V and 7 bases at J, with 14 bases in the middle. This CDR3 is CATSDPGRGVGELFF. In DNA form, the CDR3 reads TGTGCCACCAGTGATCCGGGGCGAGGGGTCGGGGAGCTGTTTTTT.

In this sample, this clonotype turned up a few times. The chain recombines TRBV12-3 or TRBV12-4 with TRBJ1-1, with 7 bases that match TRBD1. With V trimmed by 1 base and J by 5 bases, 4 bases remained unmatched. This CDR3 is built from 14 residues. The CDR3 reads CASSLGGGWTEAFF. The CDR3 coding sequence is TGTGCCAGCAGTTTAGGAGGGGGCTGGACTGAAGCTTTCTTT.

This clonotype has more than one count but fewer than ten. The chain carries TRBV7-9 and TRBJ1-1; 7 bases match TRBD1. The trim removed 0 bases at V and 3 bases at J, leaving 4 bases unmatched. CDR3 length equals 15 residues. The germline gives CDR1 SEHNR, CDR2 FQNEAQ (reference sequence). The CDR3 DNA is TGTGCCAGCAGCTTAGCCGGACAGGACTACACTGAAGCTTTCTTT. Its translation: CASSLAGQDYTEAFF.

This clonotype was detected only a few times. This sequence joins TRBV20-1 and TRBJ2-1, with 10 bases identical to TRBD2. CDR3 size: 16 residues. The trim removed 2 bases at V and 5 bases at J, leaving 9 bases unmatched. The germline V gene encodes CDR1 DFQATT and CDR2 SNEGSKA (reference sequence). CDR3: CSARKWTSGANNEQFF. CDR3 nucleotide sequence: TGCAGTGCTAGAAAATGGACTAGCGGAGCAAACAATGAGCAGTTCTTC.

This clonotype was seen a handful of times. V is TRBV20-1 and J is TRBJ2-1, with 9 bases lining up with TRBD1. The V gene end was trimmed by 3 bases and the J gene end by 5 bases; junction bases not matched to a gene: 8. CDR3 length: 15 residues. The germline V gene has CDR1 DFQATT and CDR2 SNEGSKA (reference sequence). CDR3 region: CSARAGTGINNEQFF. CDR3 nucleotides: TGCAGTGCTAGGGCCGGGACAGGGATCAACAATGAGCAGTTCTTC.

This clonotype was seen only a few times. The chain uses TRBV29-1 and TRBJ2-3; unclear D gene. V lost 2 bases and J lost 0, with 18 bases in between. The CDR3 is made up of 17 amino acids. Germline V gives CDR1 SQVTM, CDR2 ANQGSEA. CDR3 DNA: TGCAGCGTTGAACTCCAGACGGAAATAACTAGCACAGATACGCAGTATTTT. It codes for CSVELQTEITSTDTQYF.

This chain uses TRBV6-5 with TRBJ1-1; D is ambiguous. Germline V gene data show CDR1 as MNHEY and CDR2 as SVGAGI. The V end lost 1 base, the J end lost 1 base, and 7 bases lay between the germline ends. CDR3 length: 14 residues. CDR3 amino acids: CASSYWDGNTEAFF. The CDR3 bases are TGTGCCAGCAGTTACTGGGATGGGAACACTGAAGCTTTCTTT.

Ten or more counts support this clonotype. V and J are TRBV5-1 and TRBJ2-1; 9 bases line up with TRBD2. Germline CDR1 is SGHRS and CDR2 is YFSETQ. Trimming at V came to 3 bases and at J to 2 bases, leaving 3 bases not matched to a gene. The CDR3 is 15 residues long. This CDR3 reads CASSSSGAPYNEQFF. The CDR3 coding sequence is TGCGCCAGCAGCTCTAGCGGGGCCCCCTACAATGAGCAGTTCTTC.

This CDR3 is CASSLSGPSSGNTIYF. The DNA for the CDR3 is TGTGCCAGCAGTTTGTCGGGGCCCAGCTCTGGAAACACCATATATTTT. This chain joins TRBV12-3 or TRBV12-4 and TRBJ1-3; D might be TRBD1 (5 bases). This CDR3 region has 16 residues. Trimming removed 3 bases at V and 0 bases at J, with 12 bases between.

The genes are TRBV2 and TRBJ2-4, with D perhaps given as TRBD1 or TRBD2 (5 bases each). Trimming stripped 6 bases from V and 0 bases from J, with 21 bases between. Germline V gives CDR1 SNHLY, CDR2 FYNNEI. The CDR3 runs 18 residues. The CDR3 spells CASRGYDWGTIAKNIQYF. The CDR3 nucleotides read TGTGCCAGCAGAGGGTACGATTGGGGGACCATAGCCAAAAACATTCAGTACTTC.

The sample holds a few counts of this clonotype. The chain links TRBV4-1 to TRBJ1-4; the D gene is possibly TRBD1 (6 bases). Deletions cut 2 bases from V and 5 bases from J, with 18 bases between. From germline, CDR1 is MGHRA and CDR2 YSYEKL. This CDR3 has 17 amino acids. The CDR3 sequence is CASSQRTSTGGNEKLFF. The CDR3 DNA follows: TGCGCCAGCAGCCAACGGACATCGACAGGAGGAAATGAAAAACTGTTTTTT.

This clonotype was recorded many times. The chain is built from TRBV5-5 and TRBJ2-3, with 7 nucleotides matching TRBD1. The V and J ends lost 6 bases and 4 bases, in that order; junction bases with no gene match: 8. Germline lookup yields CDR1 SGHKS and CDR2 YYEKEE (reference sequence). CDR3 length equals 14 residues. The CDR3 sequence: CASNSGQHPDTQYF. The CDR3 bases are TGTGCCAGCAACTCGGGACAGCACCCAGATACGCAGTATTTT.

Only a few counts were recorded for this clonotype. The chain is built from TRBV2 and TRBJ1-3; 8 bases match TRBD1. CDR3 length: 15 residues. Germline loops: CDR1 SNHLY, CDR2 FYNNEI. V shed 5 bases, J shed 3 bases, and the junction held 6 bases outside the gene matches. The CDR3 sequence is CASSRDRGSGNTIYF. In DNA form, the CDR3 reads TGTGCCAGCAGTCGAGACAGGGGCAGTGGAAACACCATATATTTT. The complete variable domain, with remaining parts taken from reference TRBV2 and TRBJ1-3, reads EPEVTQTPSHQVTQMGQEVILRCVPISNHLYFYWYRQILGQKVEFLVSFYNNEISEKSEIFDDQFSVERPDGSNFTLKIRSTKLEDSAMYFCASSRDRGSGNTIYFGEGSWLTVV.

V and J are TRBV7-9 and TRBJ2-3; possible D gene TRBD1, 5 bases. Germline assignment: CDR1 SEHNR and CDR2 FQNEAQ (reference sequence). This CDR3 has 16 residues. V was clipped by 2 bases and J by 0 bases, with 12 bases between them. The CDR3 sequence is CASSLTPGRSTDTQYF. The CDR3, as DNA: TGTGCCAGCAGCTTAACCCCAGGGCGGAGCACAGATACGCAGTATTTT.